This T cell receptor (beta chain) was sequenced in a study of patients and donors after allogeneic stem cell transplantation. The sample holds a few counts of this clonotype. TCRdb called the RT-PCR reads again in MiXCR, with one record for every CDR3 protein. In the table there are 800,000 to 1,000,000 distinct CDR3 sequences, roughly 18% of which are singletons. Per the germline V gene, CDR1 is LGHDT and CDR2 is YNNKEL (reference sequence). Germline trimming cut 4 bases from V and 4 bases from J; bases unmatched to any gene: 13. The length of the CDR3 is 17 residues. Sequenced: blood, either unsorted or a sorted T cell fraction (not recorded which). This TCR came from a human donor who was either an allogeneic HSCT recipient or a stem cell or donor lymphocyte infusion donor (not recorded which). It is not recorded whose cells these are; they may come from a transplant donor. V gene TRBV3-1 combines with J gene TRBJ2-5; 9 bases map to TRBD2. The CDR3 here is CASSLRVLAGSGETQYF. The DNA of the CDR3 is TGTGCCAGCAGCCTCCGTGTCCTAGCGGGATCTGGAGAGACCCAGTACTTC.